This TCR beta chain was identified during a study of shared clonotypes between healthy human individuals. The protocol was immunoSEQ multiplex PCR, while the TCRdb copy is restricted to in-frame clones and leaves out a portion. Here the sample spans 2.3 million or so clones, approximately 93% being singletons. This CDR3 has 16 residues. CDR1 and CDR2 from the germline V gene are LGHNA and YNFKEQ. With 4 bases removed from V and 0 bases from J, the gap between germline ends came to 13 bases. This TCR derives from a man younger than 30 in good health. Some clones in this sample may be carry-over from other donors' samples. The chain recombines TRBV4-2 with TRBJ2-1; D remains ambiguous. Material: naive CD4+ T cells from PBMCs. Described subset: CD45RA+ positively selected. The DNA for the CDR3 is TGTGCCAGCAGCCCAGGTCCTCCCATCTCCTACAATGAGCAGTTCTTC. It is translated as CASSPGPPISYNEQFF.